This T cell receptor beta chain is drawn from a study of molecular identifiers for immune sequencing clone quantification. Study background: Naive CD8 RNA (around 20,000 or 99,000 cells) was divided into five aliquots, with four sequenced. Overall study results and limits: In naive cells, under 1% of molecules belonged to clones above 20 RNA copies, against over 98% in effector cells. With a barcode shared among identical TCR molecules, highly expanded clone sizes could be underestimated.

Using 10%, 30% or 50% RNA, naive CD8 libraries were derived from approximately 20,000 to 1,000,000 sorted cells. This clonotype was counted a few times. Its specificity is not known. The germline V and J ends were trimmed by 3 bases and 3 bases, with 11 bases remaining between them. The germline CDR1 and CDR2 sequences are MNHEY and SMNVEV (reference sequence). The CDR3 extends over 14 amino acids. A single record per CDR3 protein comes from TCRdb applying MiXCR to the PCR reads. Here the sample spans around 460,000 distinct CDR3 sequences, roughly 25% being singletons. The gene calls are TRBV27 and TRBJ1-1, with TRBD1 as a possible D gene (6 bases). The sequence was obtained from a human donor in good health. Some libraries in this study had Jurkat cell RNA spiked in. Sequencing input: naive CD8+ T cells from blood, with Jurkat cell RNA spiked in. Specified subset: FACS-sorted CD8+CD4-CCR7+CD45RA+ naive T cells. CDR3 protein: CASSLSQGYTEAFF. In DNA form, the CDR3 reads TGTGCCAGCAGTTTGTCACAGGGTTACACTGAAGCTTTCTTT.